These 20 T cell receptor beta chains share one sample of origin, sequenced in a study of T cell changes during pregnancy in multiple sclerosis. Only in-frame clones appear in the TCRdb table, and some are missing; sequencing was by immunoSEQ multiplex PCR. The sample lists 99,000 or so clones; about 94% were seen once. This specimen was peripheral blood, taken after pregnancy. The source of these receptors is a female donor with multiple sclerosis, enrolled in a pregnancy study.

The chain couples TRBV7-6 to TRBJ2-7, with TRBD2 as a possible D gene (5 bases). The CDR3 loop spans 14 amino acids. V was clipped by 2 bases and J by 0 bases, with 8 bases between them. Germline V gene lookup returns CDR1 SGHVS and CDR2 FNYEAQ. Here the CDR3 reads CASSLPGSSYEQYF. CDR3 coding DNA: TGTGCCAGCAGCTTACCGGGGAGCTCCTACGAGCAGTACTTC.

This chain links TRBV30 with TRBJ2-7; 8 bases fit TRBD1. Germline CDR1 reads GTSNPN; CDR2 reads SVGIG (reference sequence). The V gene end was trimmed by 1 base and the J gene end by 2 bases; junction bases not matched to a gene: 1. The CDR3 extends over 13 amino acids. The CDR3 DNA reads TGTGCCTGGAGTGCAGGGGGCCCCTACGAGCAGTACTTC. Translated, it gives CAWSAGGPYEQYF.

The J gene is TRBJ2-2, the V gene TRBV9; perhaps TRBD2 as D (5 bases). Trimming removed 3 bases from V and 3 bases from J, with 12 bases in between. Germline loops: CDR1 SGDLS, CDR2 YYNGEE. The CDR3 contains 15 residues. The CDR3 region has the DNA TGTGCCAGCAGCGCCGGACTTTCGGACACCGGGGAGCTGTTTTTT. Its protein is CASSAGLSDTGELFF. Drawing the rest from reference TRBV9 and TRBJ2-2, the complete variable domain is DSGVTQTPKHLITATGQRVTLRCSPRSGDLSVYWYQQSLDQGLQFLIQYYNGEERAKGNILERFSAQQFPDLHSELNLSSLELGDSALYFCASSAGLSDTGELFFGEGSRLTVL.

The chain combines TRBV4-2 with TRBJ1-1; D perhaps matches TRBD1 (5 bases). CDR1 LGHNA and CDR2 YNFKEQ come from the germline V gene. The V end was cut by 0 bases, the J end by 3 bases, with 14 bases between. The CDR3 sequence is 16 residues long. CDR3 DNA sequence: TGTGCCAGCAGCCAAGATGAAGGGCGGGGGGACACTGAAGCTTTCTTT. This translates into CASSQDEGRGDTEAFF.

The chain is built from TRBV5-4 and TRBJ2-5, with D perhaps TRBD1 (6 bases). The germline gives CDR1 SGHNT, CDR2 YYREEE (reference sequence). CDR3 size: 11 residues. The V and J ends lost 5 bases and 5 bases respectively, with 7 bases between them. The CDR3 here is CASSQGETQYF. DNA for the CDR3: TGTGCCAGCAGTCAGGGGGAGACCCAGTACTTC.

The V and J genes are TRBV5-1 and TRBJ2-3; 9 bases fit TRBD2. Germline V gives CDR1 SGHRS, CDR2 YFSETQ. V lost 1 base, J lost 8 bases, and 14 bases stayed unmatched. There are 17 residues in the CDR3. The CDR3 here is CASSLRLAGASSGTQYF. The CDR3 DNA sequence: TGCGCCAGCAGCTTGCGGTTAGCGGGAGCCTCAAGCGGTACGCAGTATTTT. The full variable domain, completed using reference TRBV5-1 and TRBJ2-3, is KAGVTQTPRYLIKTRGQQVTLSCSPISGHRSVSWYQQTPGQGLQFLFEYFSETQRNKGNFPGRFSGRQFSNSRSEMNVSTLELGDSALYLCASSLRLAGASSGTQYFGPGTRLTVL.

The chain combines TRBV5-6 with TRBJ2-7, with a possible D match to TRBD1 (6 bases). The CDR3 has 13 amino acids. Trimming stripped 3 bases from V and 1 base from J, with 8 bases between. Germline CDR1 is SGHDT and CDR2 is YYEEEE. The CDR3 spells CASSYRVSYEQYF. The DNA of the CDR3 is TGTGCCAGCAGCTACAGGGTTTCCTACGAGCAGTACTTC.

The chain carries TRBV5-1 and TRBJ1-1, with D unresolved. Between the trimmed V and J ends, which lost 4 bases and 2 bases, there was a span of 24 bases. The CDR3 has 18 residues. The germline gives CDR1 SGHRS, CDR2 YFSETQ. CDR3 residues: CASSTVAGAIRGNTEAFF. CDR3 nucleotides: TGCGCCAGCAGCACGGTTGCGGGAGCTATTCGGGGAAACACTGAAGCTTTCTTT.

The chain recombines TRBV25-1 with TRBJ1-4, with TRBD1 as a possible D gene (6 bases). V lost 4 bases and J lost 0, with 12 bases in between. Germline CDR1 reads MGHDK; CDR2 reads SYGVNS. This CDR3 is 16 amino acids long. CDR3 coding DNA: TGTGCCAGCAGTGGGTGGGACACCACAACTAATGAAAAACTGTTTTTT. Its translation is CASSGWDTTTNEKLFF.

The rearrangement uses TRBV6-1 and TRBJ1-5; 8 bases are shared with TRBD1. V lost 5 bases and J lost 2; bases outside the gene matches: 5. This CDR3 spans 15 amino acids. CDR1 and CDR2 from the germline V gene are MNHNS and SASEGT. For the CDR3, the DNA is TGTGCCAGCAGTCGCGGACAGGGTGGCAATCAGCCCCAGCATTTT. Protein sequence: CASSRGQGGNQPQHF.

This chain joins TRBV6-4 and TRBJ1-2; TRBD1 agrees at 11 bases. The CDR3 length is 13 residues. Germline lookup yields CDR1 MRHNA and CDR2 SNTAGT. V lost 5 bases to trimming and J lost 7 bases; unmatched junction nucleotides: 3. CDR3 DNA sequence: TGTGCCAGCAGTTCGGACAGGGGGCTTGGCTACACCTTC. Translated, it gives CASSSDRGLGYTF.

This clone was detected once. The chain has TRBV19 and TRBJ2-1, with 10 positions matching TRBD1. Unmatched junction bases numbered 21, after V lost 7 bases and J lost 6 bases. CDR1 is LNHDA and CDR2 is SQIVND in the germline V gene (reference sequence). The length of the CDR3 is 19 residues. Here the CDR3 reads CASTKYSAVDRGIGNEQFF. CDR3 in DNA: TGTGCCAGTACCAAATATAGCGCGGTGGACAGGGGGATTGGCAATGAGCAGTTCTTC. Complete variable domain (other parts from reference TRBV19 and TRBJ2-1): DGGITQSPKYLFRKEGQNVTLSCEQNLNHDAMYWYRQDPGQGLRLIYYSQIVNDFQKGDIAEGYSVSREKKESFPLTVTSAQKNPTAFYLCASTKYSAVDRGIGNEQFFGPGTRLTVL.

The V and J genes are TRBV5-1 and TRBJ2-3, with 8 bases aligning to TRBD1. With V trimmed by 1 base and J by 7 bases, 5 bases remained unmatched. The CDR3 consists of 14 residues. Germline V gene lookup returns CDR1 SGHRS and CDR2 YFSETQ. CDR3 in amino acids: CASSLWTGQNTQYF. The CDR3 DNA is TGCGCCAGCAGCTTGTGGACAGGGCAAAATACGCAGTATTTT. Based on the CDR3 plus reference TRBV5-1 and TRBJ2-3, the full variable domain is KAGVTQTPRYLIKTRGQQVTLSCSPISGHRSVSWYQQTPGQGLQFLFEYFSETQRNKGNFPGRFSGRQFSNSRSEMNVSTLELGDSALYLCASSLWTGQNTQYFGPGTRLTVL.

The chain employs TRBV7-9 and TRBJ2-2; 12 bases align to TRBD2. The CDR3 is 18 amino acids. With V trimmed by 2 bases and J by 6 bases, 10 bases remained unmatched. The germline gives CDR1 SEHNR, CDR2 FQNEAQ (reference sequence). The CDR3 loop is CASSLTRTSGTHPGELFF. CDR3 bases: TGTGCCAGCAGCTTAACCAGGACTAGCGGGACACACCCCGGGGAGCTGTTTTTT.

The V and J genes are TRBV28 and TRBJ2-7; perhaps TRBD1 as D (5 bases). The CDR3 has 15 residues. Trimming took off 2 bases at V and 4 bases at J, with 15 bases between the two ends. Germline CDR1 MDHEN, CDR2 SYDVKM. The CDR3: CASSLLRQGWYEQYF. For the CDR3, the DNA is TGTGCCAGCAGTTTACTCCGTCAGGGTTGGTACGAGCAGTACTTC. The whole variable domain, remainder taken from reference TRBV28 and TRBJ2-7, is DVKVTQSSRYLVKRTGEKVFLECVQDMDHENMFWYRQDPGLGLRLIYFSYDVKMKEKGDIPEGYSVSREKKERFSLILESASTNQTSMYLCASSLLRQGWYEQYFGPGTRLTVT.

This chain connects TRBV5-4 to TRBJ2-5; 9 bases agree with TRBD1. The CDR3 is 17 amino acids. With 4 bases clipped from V and 1 base from J, the junction kept 11 bases outside the gene matches. CDR1 is SGHNT, CDR2 YYREEE, per germline (reference sequence). CDR3 sequence: CASSPTPWDRAQETQYF. The CDR3 DNA follows: TGTGCCAGCAGCCCGACTCCGTGGGACAGGGCCCAAGAGACCCAGTACTTC.

V usage is TRBV19 and J usage is TRBJ2-1, with 9 bases matching TRBD2. V lost 2 bases and J lost 3; bases outside the gene matches: 5. From germline, CDR1 is LNHDA and CDR2 SQIVND (reference sequence). The CDR3 is 16 amino acids. In DNA, the CDR3 is TGTGCCAGTAGTATATCTAGCGGGACTCGCTACAATGAGCAGTTCTTC. This sequence encodes CASSISSGTRYNEQFF.

This clone has more than one count but fewer than ten. The V call is TRBV11-3, the J call TRBJ2-1, with 10 bases lining up with TRBD2. From germline, CDR1 is SGHNT and CDR2 YENEEA. There are 18 residues in the CDR3. Trimming removed 4 bases from V and 5 bases from J; junction bases left unmatched: 14. DNA of the CDR3: TGTGCCAGCAGCTCACCTTCGCTAGCGGGAGTCAGTAACAATGAGCAGTTCTTC. Translation: CASSSPSLAGVSNNEQFF.

This clone has a single count. The V call is TRBV11-2, the J call TRBJ2-3; D is uncertain. The CDR3 is 16 residues long. Between the trimmed V and J ends, which lost 7 bases and 0 bases, there was a span of 17 bases. CDR1 is SGHAT and CDR2 is FQNNGV in the germline V gene. In DNA, the CDR3 is TGTGCCAGCAAGACCTTGGCGGCCCCTAGCACAGATACGCAGTATTTT. Amino acid sequence: CASKTLAAPSTDTQYF.

The DNA for the CDR3 is TGTGCCAGTAGTTTCCAGGGGGGCTACACCTTC. It is translated as CASSFQGGYTF. The J gene is TRBJ1-2, the V gene TRBV19, with D possibly being TRBD1 (6 bases). The ends were cut back, 5 bases at V and 8 bases at J, with 9 bases in the middle. The CDR3 extends over 11 amino acids. Germline V gene sequence: CDR1 LNHDA, CDR2 SQIVND (reference sequence).